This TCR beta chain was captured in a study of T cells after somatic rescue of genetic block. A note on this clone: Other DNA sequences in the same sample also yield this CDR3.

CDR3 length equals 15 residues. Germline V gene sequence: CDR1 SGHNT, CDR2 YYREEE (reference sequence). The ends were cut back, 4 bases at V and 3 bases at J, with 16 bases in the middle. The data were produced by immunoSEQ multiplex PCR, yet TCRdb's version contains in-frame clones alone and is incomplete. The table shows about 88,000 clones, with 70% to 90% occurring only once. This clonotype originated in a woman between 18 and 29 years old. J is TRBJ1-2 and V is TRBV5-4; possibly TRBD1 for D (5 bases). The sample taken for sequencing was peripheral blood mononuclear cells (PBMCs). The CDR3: CASSRGGQGDYGYTF. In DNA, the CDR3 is TGTGCCAGCAGCCGCGGCGGGCAGGGCGACTATGGCTACACCTTC.